These T cell receptor beta chains were read from a single sample in a study of shared clonotypes between healthy human individuals. The assay was immunoSEQ multiplex PCR, and TCRdb's table has in-frame clones only and misses some. In the table there are about 660,000 clones, less than 85% of which are singletons. Sequenced: memory CD4+ T cells sorted from blood. Every receptor here comes from a woman aged 25 to 39 in good health. Both conserved end residues are part of each CDR3. The D gene is left open where the match is weak. Rows may omit the clone size; those that give it use once, few, many or a size class.

>TRBD1|-|TRBV14|TRBJ1-2
TGTGCCAGCAGCCGACAGGGCGGTCGCGGCTACACCTTC
CASSRQGGRGYTF
>TRBD2|-|TRBV10-3|TRBJ2-7
TGTGCCATCAGTGAGACTAGGACTAGCGGGGCTTTCTACGAGCAGTACTTC
CAISETRTSGAFYEQYF
>-|once|TRBV5-1|TRBJ2-7
TGCGCCAGCAGCTTGCCAGAGAGCTCCTACGAGCAGTACTTC
CASSLPESSYEQYF
>-|-|TRBV11-2|TRBJ1-1
TGTGCCAGCAGCTCATCATTTAGGGCTGACACTGAAGCTTTCTTT
CASSSSFRADTEAFF
>-|-|TRBV19|TRBJ2-1
TGTGCCAGTAGTATTTGGGGGGAGAGGGGTGAGCAGTTCTTC
CASSIWGERGEQFF
>TRBD1|-|TRBV28|TRBJ2-5
TGTGCCAGCAGTTTATGGGGACAGGGGACGGAGACCCAGTACTTC
CASSLWGQGTETQYF
>-|once|TRBV6-5|TRBJ1-2
TGTGCCAGCAGTCGGACCCCGAACTATGGCTACACCTTC
CASSRTPNYGYTF
>-|-|TRBV10-2|TRBJ1-1
TGCGCCAGCAGCCCTACCGGACGTCCCACTGAAGCTTTCTTT
CASSPTGRPTEAFF
>-|-|TRBV5-1|TRBJ1-1
TGCGCCACCCGCCCCGGGCAGGCCCCTGGGGATACTGAAGCTTTCTTT
CATRPGQAPGDTEAFF
>-|-|TRBV27|TRBJ1-5
TGTGCCAGCAGTTTAAGAGGAGGTAGCAATCAGCCCCAGCATTTT
CASSLRGGSNQPQHF
>-|-|TRBV6-5|TRBJ1-1
TGTGCCAGCAGTTACATAGGCCTGAGGAACACTGAAGCTTTCTTT
CASSYIGLRNTEAFF
>-|-|TRBV25-1|TRBJ1-1
TGTGCCAGCACCTCCCTGGGAACCTTGGACACTGAAGCTTTCTTT
CASTSLGTLDTEAFF
>TRBD1|-|TRBV10-3|TRBJ2-5
TGTGCCATCAGTGGCTGGACAGGGACAGGGGAGACCCAGTACTTC
CAISGWTGTGETQYF
>-|-|TRBV28|TRBJ2-7
TGTGCCAGCAGTTACAGATACGAGCAGTACTTC
CASSYRYEQYF
>TRBD1|-|TRBV5-1|TRBJ1-3
TGCGCCAGTTCCCCCGGGACAGCTGGAAACACCATATATTTT
CASSPGTAGNTIYF
>-|-|TRBV7-9|TRBJ1-5
TGTGCCAGCAGCGGGGAGTGGGGTCAGCCCCAGCATTTT
CASSGEWGQPQHF
>-|-|TRBV5-6|TRBJ2-1
TGTGCCAGCAGCTTTAGCTCCGGGTATTCTGAGCAGTTCTTC
CASSFSSGYSEQFF
>TRBD1|once|TRBV5-5|TRBJ1-2
TGTGCCAGCAGCTGGGACAGGGGCGGGCATGGCTACACCTTC
CASSWDRGGHGYTF
>-|-|TRBV25-1|TRBJ1-2
TGTGCCTGCCAGGGGTACGGAGGCTACACCTTC
CACQGYGGYTF
>TRBD1|-|TRBV25-1|TRBJ2-3
TGTGCCAGCAGTGAATCTCAGGGACAGACTAAAACAGATACGCAGTATTTT
CASSESQGQTKTDTQYF
>TRBD2|-|TRBV6-1|TRBJ2-3
TGTGCCAGCAGATGGGGACTAGCGGGAGAGGGTACGCAGTATTTT
CASRWGLAGEGTQYF
>-|-|TRBV6-1|TRBJ2-3
TGTGCCAGCAGTGCCGGGACCTACACAGATACGCAGTATTTT
CASSAGTYTDTQYF
>TRBD1|-|TRBV7-6|TRBJ2-7
TGTGCCAGCAGCATAGGACAGGGGGCCTCCTACGAGCAGTACTTC
CASSIGQGASYEQYF
>TRBD1|-|TRBV5-1|TRBJ2-4
TGCGCCAGCGGACCGGGACAGGGGTTTGAGGACAAAAACATTCAGTACTTC
CASGPGQGFEDKNIQYF
>TRBD1|-|TRBV28|TRBJ2-7
TGTGCCAGCAGTACTTGGACAGGGAGAAACGAGCAGTACTTC
CASSTWTGRNEQYF
>-|few|TRBV29-1|TRBJ2-7
TGCAGCGTTGATGGTACAGGGGGGGCCTACGAGCAGTACTTC
CSVDGTGGAYEQYF
>-|-|TRBV30|TRBJ2-1
TGTGCCTGGAGTGTAAGTCGGTACAATGAGCAGTTCTTC
CAWSVSRYNEQFF
>-|-|TRBV6-1|TRBJ2-4
TGTGCCAGCAGTGACAGGGGACTTAACATTCAGTACTTC
CASSDRGLNIQYF
>-|many|TRBV5-6|TRBJ2-5
TGTGCCAGCAGCTTGGGTATTTGGGGAGAGACCCAGTACTTC
CASSLGIWGETQYF
>-|-|TRBV2|TRBJ2-3
TGTGCCAGCCATTTGACATACACAGATACGCAGTATTTT
CASHLTYTDTQYF
>TRBD1|-|TRBV7-9|TRBJ1-4
TGTGCCAGCAGCTTAAGCGTTTCCGGGACAGCACATGAAAAACTGTTTTTT
CASSLSVSGTAHEKLFF
>-|few|TRBV19|TRBJ1-5
TGTGCCAGTAGAGGGCAGGGCGGAGGCAATCAGCCCCAGCATTTT
CASRGQGGGNQPQHF
>-|-|TRBV18|TRBJ2-3
TGTGCCAGCTCACCATTAGCGACTAGCACAGATACGCAGTATTTT
CASSPLATSTDTQYF
>-|-|TRBV6-1|TRBJ2-7
TGTGCCAGCAGGGACATCACCTACGAGCAGTACTTC
CASRDITYEQYF
>-|-|TRBV30|TRBJ2-3
TGTGCCTGGAGTTTGGGGAGGGATACGCAGTATTTT
CAWSLGRDTQYF
>-|-|TRBV18|TRBJ2-7
TGTGCCAGCTCACTCGGACCCATTCGTATGGACGAGCAGTACTTC
CASSLGPIRMDEQYF
>-|-|TRBV5-1|TRBJ1-2
TGCGCCAGCAGCTTGAAGTCTCAAGGCTACACCTTC
CASSLKSQGYTF
>TRBD1|-|TRBV29-1|TRBJ2-3
TGCAGCGGGGTGAGACAGGGCTCAGATACGCAGTATTTT
CSGVRQGSDTQYF
>-|-|TRBV5-1|TRBJ2-1
TGCGCCAGCAGCGCAGGGGTAGGCTACAATGAGCAGTTCTTC
CASSAGVGYNEQFF
>-|-|TRBV15|TRBJ2-1
TGTGCCACCAGCAGCCGTCGGGGGAATGAGCAGTTCTTC
CATSSRRGNEQFF
>TRBD1|-|TRBV28|TRBJ1-5
TGTGCCAGTAAACAGGGGGCTAGCAATCAGCCCCAGCATTTT
CASKQGASNQPQHF
>TRBD2|-|TRBV2|TRBJ2-7
TGTGCCAGCAGGACTAGCGGGAGGGAGCGGTCCTACGAGCAGTACTTC
CASRTSGRERSYEQYF
>-|-|TRBV25-1|TRBJ2-7
TGTGCCAGCTCGTCCCGAGGTGGGTACGAGCAGTACTTC
CASSSRGGYEQYF
>-|-|TRBV19|TRBJ1-1
TGTGCCAGTACCCTTGGGTTTAGGAACACTGAAGCTTTCTTT
CASTLGFRNTEAFF
>-|-|TRBV2|TRBJ2-1
TGTGCCAGCAGTGAAGGGGGGTCCTGGGGAGAGCAGTTCTTC
CASSEGGSWGEQFF
>TRBD1|-|TRBV7-9|TRBJ1-2
TGTGCCAGCAGCTTCGGACAGGGGGCGTTTGATAGTGGCTACACCTTC
CASSFGQGAFDSGYTF
>TRBD2|-|TRBV11-2|TRBJ2-5
TGTGCCAGCAGCTTAGCCTGGACTAGCGGACAAGAGACCCAGTACTTC
CASSLAWTSGQETQYF
>TRBD1|-|TRBV7-2|TRBJ1-2
TGTGCCAGCAGCCCGGGGGGGACAGGTTCGACCTATGGCTACACCTTC
CASSPGGTGSTYGYTF